These T cell receptor beta chains were read from a single sample in a study of cytomegalovirus exposure and HLA in healthy donors. The table came from immunoSEQ multiplex PCR; TCRdb's copy has only in-frame clones and leaves some out. Reported are about 210,000 clones; the ten largest clones contain roughly 0.98%. Sequencing input: PBMCs. Every receptor here comes from a woman under 40 in good health and CMV-seropositive. Both conserved end residues are part of each CDR3. D genes are given only for firm matches.

j_call d_call v_call cdr3_aa cdr3_nt
TRBJ2-7 . TRBV7-9 CASSLRYEQYF TGTGCCAGCAGCCTCCGCTACGAGCAGTACTTC
TRBJ1-5 TRBD1 TRBV7-2 CASSPGQVGNQPQHF TGTGCCAGCAGCCCTGGACAGGTAGGCAATCAGCCCCAGCATTTT
TRBJ2-7 TRBD2 TRBV10-3 CAISAGLAGASYEQYF TGTGCCATCAGTGCGGGACTAGCGGGAGCCAGCTACGAGCAGTACTTC
TRBJ2-3 TRBD2 TRBV5-1 CASSTGGGGGTDTQYF TGCGCCAGCAGCACTGGAGGCGGGGGTGGCACAGATACGCAGTATTTT
TRBJ1-1 . TRBV5-4 CASSLQGPGEAFF TGTGCCAGCAGCTTACAGGGCCCCGGGGAAGCTTTCTTT
TRBJ2-7 TRBD1 TRBV5-4 CASSLRDSSYEQYF TGTGCCAGCAGCCTCCGGGACAGCTCCTACGAGCAGTACTTC
TRBJ2-7 . TRBV6-6 CASSYGIGSGAYEQYF TGTGCCAGCAGTTACGGAATCGGGAGTGGGGCATACGAGCAGTACTTC
TRBJ1-4 . TRBV7-9 CASSFFRELFF TGTGCCAGCAGCTTTTTCCGGGAACTGTTTTTT
TRBJ2-3 . TRBV4-2 CASSQDFGSDTQYF TGTGCCAGCAGCCAAGATTTCGGGTCAGATACGCAGTATTTT
TRBJ1-4 TRBD1 TRBV28 CASRTGNNEKLFF TGTGCCAGCAGGACAGGGAATAATGAAAAACTGTTTTTT
TRBJ2-5 TRBD2 TRBV6-6 CASRIGLAGSETQYF TGTGCCAGCAGAATCGGACTAGCGGGGTCAGAGACCCAGTACTTC
TRBJ2-1 . TRBV21-1 CASSKGGLAGGLEQFF TGTGCCAGCAGCAAAGGTGGCCTAGCGGGGGGGCTGGAGCAGTTCTTC
TRBJ1-1 . TRBV2 CASNGGTEAFF TGTGCCAGCAACGGGGGGACTGAAGCTTTCTTT
TRBJ2-1 . TRBV28 CASRGAGTNEQFF TGTGCCAGCAGGGGGGCCGGCACCAATGAGCAGTTCTTC
TRBJ2-7 TRBD2 TRBV5-1 CASSFGLGDSYEQYF TGCGCCAGCAGCTTCGGACTAGGGGACTCCTACGAGCAGTACTTC
TRBJ2-6 . TRBV9 CASSAQTHSGANVLTF TGTGCCAGCAGCGCACAAACACATTCTGGGGCCAACGTCCTGACTTTC
TRBJ2-1 TRBD2 TRBV5-1 CASSLLPPSGGNEQFF TGCGCCAGCAGCTTGCTTCCCCCTAGCGGGGGGAATGAGCAGTTCTTC